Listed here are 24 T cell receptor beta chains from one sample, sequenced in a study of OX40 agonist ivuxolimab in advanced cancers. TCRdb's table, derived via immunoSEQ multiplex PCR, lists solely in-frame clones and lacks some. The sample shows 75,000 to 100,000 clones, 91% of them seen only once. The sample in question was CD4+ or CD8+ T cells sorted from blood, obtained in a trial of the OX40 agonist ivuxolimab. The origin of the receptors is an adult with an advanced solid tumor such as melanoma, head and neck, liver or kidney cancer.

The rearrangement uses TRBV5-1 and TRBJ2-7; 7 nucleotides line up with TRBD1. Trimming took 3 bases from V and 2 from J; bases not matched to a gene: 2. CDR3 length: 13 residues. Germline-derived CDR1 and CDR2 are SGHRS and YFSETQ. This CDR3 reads CASSSTGTYEQYF. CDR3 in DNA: TGCGCCAGCAGCTCGACAGGGACCTACGAGCAGTACTTC. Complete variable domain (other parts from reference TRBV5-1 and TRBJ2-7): KAGVTQTPRYLIKTRGQQVTLSCSPISGHRSVSWYQQTPGQGLQFLFEYFSETQRNKGNFPGRFSGRQFSNSRSEMNVSTLELGDSALYLCASSSTGTYEQYFGPGTRLTVT.

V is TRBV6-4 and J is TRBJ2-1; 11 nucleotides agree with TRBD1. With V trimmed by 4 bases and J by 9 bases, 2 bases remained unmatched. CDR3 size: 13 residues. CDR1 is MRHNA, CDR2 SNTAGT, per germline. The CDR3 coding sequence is TGTGCCAGCAGTGTCGGGACAGGGGGTGAGCAGTTCTTC. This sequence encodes CASSVGTGGEQFF.

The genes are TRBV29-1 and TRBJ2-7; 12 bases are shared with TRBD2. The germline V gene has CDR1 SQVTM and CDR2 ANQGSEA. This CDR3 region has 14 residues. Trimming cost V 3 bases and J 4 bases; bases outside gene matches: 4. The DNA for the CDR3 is TGCAGCGTTGAGCTAGCGGGAGGGGGGTACGAGCAGTACTTC. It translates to CSVELAGGGYEQYF.

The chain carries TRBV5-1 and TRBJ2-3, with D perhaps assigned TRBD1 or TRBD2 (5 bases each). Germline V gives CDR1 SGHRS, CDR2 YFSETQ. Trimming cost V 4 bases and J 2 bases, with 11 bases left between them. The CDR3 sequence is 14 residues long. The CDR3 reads CASSTGTNTDTQYF. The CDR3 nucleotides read TGCGCCAGCAGCACCGGGACCAACACAGATACGCAGTATTTT.

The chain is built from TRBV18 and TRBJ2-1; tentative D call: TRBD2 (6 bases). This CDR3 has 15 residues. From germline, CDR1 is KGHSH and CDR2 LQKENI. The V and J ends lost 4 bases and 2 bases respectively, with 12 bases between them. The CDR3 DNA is TGTGCCAGCTCACGAGGGGACTGGGCCTACAATGAGCAGTTCTTC. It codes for CASSRGDWAYNEQFF.

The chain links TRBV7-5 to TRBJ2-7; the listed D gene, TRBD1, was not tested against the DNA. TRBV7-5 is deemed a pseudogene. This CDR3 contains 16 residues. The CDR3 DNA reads TGTGCCAGAAGCGCTATCTTACAGGCGAGCTCCTACGAGCAGTACTTC. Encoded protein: CARSAILQASSYEQYF.

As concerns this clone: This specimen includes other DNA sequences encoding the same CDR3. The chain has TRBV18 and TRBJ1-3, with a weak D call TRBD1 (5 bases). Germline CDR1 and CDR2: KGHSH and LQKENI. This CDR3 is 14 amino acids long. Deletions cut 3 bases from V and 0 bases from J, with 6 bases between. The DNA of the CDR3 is TGTGCCAGCTCACCGACAGACTCTGGAAACACCATATATTTT. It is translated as CASSPTDSGNTIYF.

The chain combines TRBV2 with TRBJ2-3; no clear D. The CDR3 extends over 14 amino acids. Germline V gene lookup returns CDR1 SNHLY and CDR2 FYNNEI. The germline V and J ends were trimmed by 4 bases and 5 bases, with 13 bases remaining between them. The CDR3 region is CASSVSARQDTQYF. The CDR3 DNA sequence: TGTGCCAGCAGTGTGAGTGCCCGGCAAGATACGCAGTATTTT.

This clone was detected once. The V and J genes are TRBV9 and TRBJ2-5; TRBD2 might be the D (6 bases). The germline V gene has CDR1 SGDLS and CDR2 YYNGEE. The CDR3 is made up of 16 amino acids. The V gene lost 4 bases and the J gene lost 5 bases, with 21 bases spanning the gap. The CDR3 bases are TGTGCCAGCAGCCCATGGGGGGAGGTCGAAATTGAGACCCAGTACTTC. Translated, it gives CASSPWGEVEIETQYF.

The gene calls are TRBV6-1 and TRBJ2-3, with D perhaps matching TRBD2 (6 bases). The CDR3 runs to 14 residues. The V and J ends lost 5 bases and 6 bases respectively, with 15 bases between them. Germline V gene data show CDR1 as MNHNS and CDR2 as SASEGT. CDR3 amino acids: CASSNVAGRDTQYF. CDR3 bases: TGTGCCAGCAGTAACGTGGCGGGACGGGATACGCAGTATTTT.

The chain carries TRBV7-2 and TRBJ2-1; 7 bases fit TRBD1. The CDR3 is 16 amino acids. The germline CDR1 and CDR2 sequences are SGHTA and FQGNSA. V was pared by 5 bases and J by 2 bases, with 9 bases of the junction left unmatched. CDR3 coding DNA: TGTGCCAGCAGCAGTCAGGGGGTGGGAACCTACAATGAGCAGTTCTTC. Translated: CASSSQGVGTYNEQFF.

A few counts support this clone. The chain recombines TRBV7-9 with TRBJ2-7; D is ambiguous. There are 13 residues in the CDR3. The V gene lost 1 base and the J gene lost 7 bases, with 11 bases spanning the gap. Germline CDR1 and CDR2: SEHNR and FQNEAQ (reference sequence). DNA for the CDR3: TGTGCCAGCAGCTTAGACCCCCTTGAAGAGCAGTACTTC. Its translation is CASSLDPLEEQYF. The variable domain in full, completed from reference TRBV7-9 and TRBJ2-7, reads DTGVSQNPRHKITKRGQNVTFRCDPISEHNRLYWYRQTLGQGPEFLTYFQNEAQLEKSRLLSDRFSAERPKGSFSTLEIQRTEQGDSAMYLCASSLDPLEEQYFGPGTRLTVT.

The CDR3 reads CASSLDLAINTGELFF. As DNA, the CDR3 is TGCGCCAGCAGCTTGGACCTAGCGATTAACACCGGGGAGCTGTTTTTT. The V and J genes are TRBV5-1 and TRBJ2-2; TRBD2 might be the D (6 bases). Looked up from germline, CDR1 is SGHRS and CDR2 is YFSETQ. The V end lost 0 bases, the J end lost 2 bases, and 11 bases lay between the germline ends. The CDR3 has 16 amino acids. The variable domain in full, completed from reference TRBV5-1 and TRBJ2-2, reads KAGVTQTPRYLIKTRGQQVTLSCSPISGHRSVSWYQQTPGQGLQFLFEYFSETQRNKGNFPGRFSGRQFSNSRSEMNVSTLELGDSALYLCASSLDLAINTGELFFGEGSRLTVL.

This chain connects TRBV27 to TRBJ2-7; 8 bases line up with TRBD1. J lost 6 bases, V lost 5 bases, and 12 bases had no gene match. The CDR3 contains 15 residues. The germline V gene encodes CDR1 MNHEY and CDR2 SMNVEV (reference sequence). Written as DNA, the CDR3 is TGTGCCAGCAGTGCTGTGCGGACAGGGATAGGCGAGCAGTACTTC. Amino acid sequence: CASSAVRTGIGEQYF.

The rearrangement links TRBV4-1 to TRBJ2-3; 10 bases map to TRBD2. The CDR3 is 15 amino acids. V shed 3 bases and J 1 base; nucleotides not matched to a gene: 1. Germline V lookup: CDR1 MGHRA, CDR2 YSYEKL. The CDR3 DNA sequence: TGCGCCAGCAGCCATACTAGCGGGGGCACAGATACGCAGTATTTT. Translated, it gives CASSHTSGGTDTQYF.

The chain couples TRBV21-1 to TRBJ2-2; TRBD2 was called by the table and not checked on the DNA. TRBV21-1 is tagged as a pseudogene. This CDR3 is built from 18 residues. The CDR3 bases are TGTGCCAGCAGCAAGGCTAGCGGGAGAGGGAGGAACACCGGGGAGCTGTTTTTT. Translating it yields CASSKASGRGRNTGELFF.

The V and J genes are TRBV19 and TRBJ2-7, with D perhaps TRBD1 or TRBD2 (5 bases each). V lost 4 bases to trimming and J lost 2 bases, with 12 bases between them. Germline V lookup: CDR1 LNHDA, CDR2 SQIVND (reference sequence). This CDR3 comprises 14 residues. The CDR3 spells CASSTPGTPYEQYF. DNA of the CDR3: TGTGCCAGTAGTACTCCCGGGACCCCCTACGAGCAGTACTTC.

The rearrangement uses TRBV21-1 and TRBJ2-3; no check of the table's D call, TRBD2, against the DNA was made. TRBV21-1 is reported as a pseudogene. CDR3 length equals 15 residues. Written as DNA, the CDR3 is TGTGCCAGCAGCCCCTGGGCTAGCGGGAGAGGTACGCAGTATTTT. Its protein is CASSPWASGRGTQYF.

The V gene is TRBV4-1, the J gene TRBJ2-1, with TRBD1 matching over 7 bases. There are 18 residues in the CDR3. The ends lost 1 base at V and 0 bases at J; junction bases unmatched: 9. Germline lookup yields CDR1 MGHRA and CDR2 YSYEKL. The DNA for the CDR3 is TGCGCCAGCAGCCAAGGGAGAACAGGGGTGGACTCCTACAATGAGCAGTTCTTC. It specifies CASSQGRTGVDSYNEQFF.

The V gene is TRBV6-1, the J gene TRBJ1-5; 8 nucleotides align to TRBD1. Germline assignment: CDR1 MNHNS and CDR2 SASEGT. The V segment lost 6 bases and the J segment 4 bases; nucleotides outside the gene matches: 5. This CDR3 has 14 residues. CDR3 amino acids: CASRDREANQPQHF. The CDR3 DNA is TGTGCCAGCAGGGACAGGGAAGCGAATCAGCCCCAGCATTTT.

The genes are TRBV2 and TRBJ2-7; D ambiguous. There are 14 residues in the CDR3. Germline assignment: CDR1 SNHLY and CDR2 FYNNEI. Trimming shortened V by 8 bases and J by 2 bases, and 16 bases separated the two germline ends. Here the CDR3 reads CASSKGALAYEQYF. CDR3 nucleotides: TGTGCCAGCTCCAAAGGAGCGTTGGCCTACGAGCAGTACTTC.

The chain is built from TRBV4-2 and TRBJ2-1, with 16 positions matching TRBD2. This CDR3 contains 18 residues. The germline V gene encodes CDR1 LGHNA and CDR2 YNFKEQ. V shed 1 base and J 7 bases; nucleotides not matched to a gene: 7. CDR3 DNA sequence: TGTGCCAGCAGCCAAGCCGGGACTAGCGGGAGGGCCTGGAATGAGCAGTTCTTC. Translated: CASSQAGTSGRAWNEQFF.

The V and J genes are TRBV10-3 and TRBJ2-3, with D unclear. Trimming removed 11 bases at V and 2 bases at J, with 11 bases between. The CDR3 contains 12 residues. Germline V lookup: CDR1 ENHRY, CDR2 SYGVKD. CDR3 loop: CAPGSPTDTQYF. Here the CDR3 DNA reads TGTGCCCCTGGATCCCCCACAGATACGCAGTATTTT.

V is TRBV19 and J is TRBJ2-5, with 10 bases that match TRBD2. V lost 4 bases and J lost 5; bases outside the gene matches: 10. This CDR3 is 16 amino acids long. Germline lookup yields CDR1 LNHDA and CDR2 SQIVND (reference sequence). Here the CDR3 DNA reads TGTGCCAGTAGTAGGGCTAGCGGGAGTGGGCGGGAGACCCAGTACTTC. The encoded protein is CASSRASGSGRETQYF.